This T cell receptor (beta chain) was recorded in a study of blood T cell repertoires in COVID-19. About the study: COVID-19 samples from acute and convalescent phases originated in the United States, Italy and Spain.

Trimming shortened V by 4 bases and J by 7 bases, and 5 bases separated the two germline ends. Germline-derived CDR1 and CDR2 are LGHNA and YSLEER. The CDR3 is 11 amino acids. Original data processing: It was from reference gene primer amplification that nucleated cell counts were estimated. Profiled with immunoSEQ multiplex PCR; TCRdb holds only in-frame clones, not every one. Clonal size and the V and J genes are those of that table, whereas D and trimming came from the DNA. The sample has under 300,000 clones, about 88% seen once. Sequenced sample: peripheral blood. The genes are TRBV4-3 and TRBJ2-4; D unclear. The TCR originated in a woman aged 40 to 50 who had recovered from COVID-19. The CDR3 nucleotides are TGCGCCAGCAGCCCCCGGAACATTCAGTACTTC. This sequence encodes CASSPRNIQYF.